This TCR beta chain was recorded in a study of blood T cell repertoires in COVID-19. Study context: Acute and convalescent COVID-19 samples came from the United States, Italy and Spain.

Original processing methods: Nucleated cell number was recorded as an estimate derived from reference gene primer amplification. Sequencing used immunoSEQ multiplex PCR; TCRdb keeps in-frame clones, though not all of them. The V and J calls and clone size come from that table; D and trimming were worked out from the DNA. The data contain around 160,000 clones, around 89% of them singletons. The CDR3 totals 15 residues. Germline V gene sequence: CDR1 KGHDR, CDR2 SFDVKD. Trimming cost V 2 bases and J 9 bases, with 16 bases left between them. All enrollees were roughly 18 to 95 years old and from 24 US areas.

This receptor was obtained from a young woman with acute COVID-19. Sequenced sample: PBMCs or T cells enriched from blood (not recorded which). This rearrangement joins TRBV24-1 to TRBJ2-1, with unresolved D. CDR3 sequence reads: CATSDSVRLSGEQFF. The CDR3 region has the DNA TGTGCCACCAGTGATTCCGTGCGACTGTCGGGTGAGCAGTTCTTC.